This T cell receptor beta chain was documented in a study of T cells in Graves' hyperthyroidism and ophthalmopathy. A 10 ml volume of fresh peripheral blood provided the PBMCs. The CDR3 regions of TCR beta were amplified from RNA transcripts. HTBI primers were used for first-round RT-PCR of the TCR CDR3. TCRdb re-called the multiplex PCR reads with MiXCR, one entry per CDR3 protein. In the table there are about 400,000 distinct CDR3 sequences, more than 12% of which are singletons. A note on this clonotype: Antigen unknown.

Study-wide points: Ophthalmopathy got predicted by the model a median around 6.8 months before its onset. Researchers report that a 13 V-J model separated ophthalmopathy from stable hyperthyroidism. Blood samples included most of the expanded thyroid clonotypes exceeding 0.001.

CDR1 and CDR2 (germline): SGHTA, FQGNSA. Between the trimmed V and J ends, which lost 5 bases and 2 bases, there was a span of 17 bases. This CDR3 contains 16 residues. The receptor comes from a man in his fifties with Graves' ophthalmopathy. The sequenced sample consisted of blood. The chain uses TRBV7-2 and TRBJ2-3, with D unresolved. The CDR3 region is CASSRIMAAATDTQYF. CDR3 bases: TGTGCCAGCAGCCGTATTATGGCGGCTGCCACAGATACGCAGTATTTT. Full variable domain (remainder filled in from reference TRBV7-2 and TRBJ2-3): GAGVSQSPSNKVTEKGKDVELRCDPISGHTALYWYRQSLGQGLEFLIYFQGNSAPDKSGLPSDRFSAERTGGSVSTLTIQRTQQEDSAVYLCASSRIMAAATDTQYFGPGTRLTVL.